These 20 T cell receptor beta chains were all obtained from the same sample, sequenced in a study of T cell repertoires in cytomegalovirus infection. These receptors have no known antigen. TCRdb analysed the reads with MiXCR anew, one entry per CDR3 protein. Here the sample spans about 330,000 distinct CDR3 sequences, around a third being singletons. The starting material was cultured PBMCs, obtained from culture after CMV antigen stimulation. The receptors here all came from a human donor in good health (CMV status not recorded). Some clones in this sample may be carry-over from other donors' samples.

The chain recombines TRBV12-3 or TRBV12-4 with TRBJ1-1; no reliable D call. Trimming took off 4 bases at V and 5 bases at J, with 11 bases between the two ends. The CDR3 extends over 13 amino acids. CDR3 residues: CASSSTGRTEAFF. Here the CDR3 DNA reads TGTGCCAGCAGTTCCACGGGGAGGACTGAAGCTTTCTTT.

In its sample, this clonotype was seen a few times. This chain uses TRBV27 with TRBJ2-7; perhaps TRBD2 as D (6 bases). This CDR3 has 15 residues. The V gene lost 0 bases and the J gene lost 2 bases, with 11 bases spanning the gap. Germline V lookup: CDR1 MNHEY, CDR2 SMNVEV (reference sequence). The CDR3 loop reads CASSLSVGGTYEQYF. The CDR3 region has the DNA TGTGCCAGCAGTTTATCGGTGGGAGGCACCTACGAGCAGTACTTC.

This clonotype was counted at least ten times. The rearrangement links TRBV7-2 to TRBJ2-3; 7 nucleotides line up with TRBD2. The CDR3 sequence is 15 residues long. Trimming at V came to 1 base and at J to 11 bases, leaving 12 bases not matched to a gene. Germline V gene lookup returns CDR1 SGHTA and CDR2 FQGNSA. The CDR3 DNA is TGTGCCAGCAGCTTAGGCGGGGGTGGGAGGAGACGGCAGTATTTT. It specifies CASSLGGGGRRRQYF.

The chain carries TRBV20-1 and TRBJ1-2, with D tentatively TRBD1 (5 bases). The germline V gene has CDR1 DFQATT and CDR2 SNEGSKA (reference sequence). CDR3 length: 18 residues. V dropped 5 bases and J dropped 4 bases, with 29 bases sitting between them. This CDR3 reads CSAAQQIDLGEGFYGYTF. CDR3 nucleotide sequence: TGCAGTGCTGCACAGCAGATAGATTTAGGGGAGGGTTTCTATGGCTACACCTTC.

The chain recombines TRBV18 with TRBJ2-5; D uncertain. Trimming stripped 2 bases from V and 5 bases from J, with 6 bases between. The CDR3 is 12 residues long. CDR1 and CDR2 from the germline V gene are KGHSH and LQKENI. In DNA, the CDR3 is TGTGCCAGCTCACCAAACGAGGAGACCCAGTACTTC. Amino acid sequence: CASSPNEETQYF. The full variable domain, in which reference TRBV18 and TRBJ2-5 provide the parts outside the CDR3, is NAGVMQNPRHLVRRRGQEARLRCSPMKGHSHVYWYRQLPEEGLKFMVYLQKENIIDESGMPKERFSAEFPKEGPSILRIQQVVRGDSAAYFCASSPNEETQYFGPGTRLLVL.

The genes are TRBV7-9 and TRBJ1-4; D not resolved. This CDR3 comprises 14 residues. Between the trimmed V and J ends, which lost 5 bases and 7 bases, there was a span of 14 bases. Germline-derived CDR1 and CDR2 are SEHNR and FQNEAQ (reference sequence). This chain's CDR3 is CASSVVAVGEKLFF. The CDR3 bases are TGTGCCAGCAGCGTTGTGGCGGTGGGTGAAAAACTGTTTTTT.

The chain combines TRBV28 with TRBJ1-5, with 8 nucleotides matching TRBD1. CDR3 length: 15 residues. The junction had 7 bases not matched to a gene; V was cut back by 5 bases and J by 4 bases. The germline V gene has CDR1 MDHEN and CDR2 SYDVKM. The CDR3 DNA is TGTGCCAGCAGTATAGACAGGGGTGTGAATCAGCCCCAGCATTTT. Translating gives CASSIDRGVNQPQHF. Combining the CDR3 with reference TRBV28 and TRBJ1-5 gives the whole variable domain DVKVTQSSRYLVKRTGEKVFLECVQDMDHENMFWYRQDPGLGLRLIYFSYDVKMKEKGDIPEGYSVSREKKERFSLILESASTNQTSMYLCASSIDRGVNQPQHFGDGTRLSIL.

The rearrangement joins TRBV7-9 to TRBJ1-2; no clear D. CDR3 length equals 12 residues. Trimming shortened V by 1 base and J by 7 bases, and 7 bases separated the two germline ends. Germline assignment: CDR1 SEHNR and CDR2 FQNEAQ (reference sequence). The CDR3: CASSLEDGGYTF. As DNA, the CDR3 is TGTGCCAGCAGCTTAGAGGATGGTGGCTACACCTTC.

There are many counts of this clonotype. The CDR3, as DNA: TGTGCCAGCAGCTTAGCCTTGGCGGGAAGCTCCTACGAGCAGTACGTC. This gives the protein CASSLALAGSSYEQYV. The chain combines TRBV7-2 with TRBJ2-7; possible D gene TRBD2, 6 bases. Deletions cut 0 bases from V and 0 bases from J, with 12 bases between. Per the germline V gene, CDR1 is SGHTA and CDR2 is FQGNSA. The CDR3 is made up of 16 amino acids.

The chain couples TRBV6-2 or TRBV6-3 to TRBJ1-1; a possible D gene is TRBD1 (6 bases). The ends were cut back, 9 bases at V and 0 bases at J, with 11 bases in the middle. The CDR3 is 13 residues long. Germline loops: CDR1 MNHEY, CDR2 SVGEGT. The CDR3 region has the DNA TGTGCCAGTGGGGGCAGATTGAACACTGAAGCTTTCTTT. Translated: CASGGRLNTEAFF.

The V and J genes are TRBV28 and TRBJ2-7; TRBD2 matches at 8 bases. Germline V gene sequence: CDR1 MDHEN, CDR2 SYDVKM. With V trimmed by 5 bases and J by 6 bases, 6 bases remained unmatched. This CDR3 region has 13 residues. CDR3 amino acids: CASSPGGVGEQYF. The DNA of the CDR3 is TGTGCCAGCAGTCCCGGGGGGGTGGGCGAGCAGTACTTC.

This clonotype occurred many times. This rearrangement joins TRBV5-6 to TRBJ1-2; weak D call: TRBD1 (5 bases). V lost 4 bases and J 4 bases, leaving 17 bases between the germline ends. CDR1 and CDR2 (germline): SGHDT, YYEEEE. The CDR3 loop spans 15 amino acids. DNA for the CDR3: TGTGCCAGCAGCCCCTCGGTCGGGGGAATCTATGGCTACACCTTC. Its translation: CASSPSVGGIYGYTF.

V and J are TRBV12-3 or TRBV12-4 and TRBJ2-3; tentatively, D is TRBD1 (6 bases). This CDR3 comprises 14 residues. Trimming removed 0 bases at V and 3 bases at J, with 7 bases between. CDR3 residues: CASSLAQGTDTQYF. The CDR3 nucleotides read TGTGCCAGCAGTTTAGCGCAGGGGACAGATACGCAGTATTTT.

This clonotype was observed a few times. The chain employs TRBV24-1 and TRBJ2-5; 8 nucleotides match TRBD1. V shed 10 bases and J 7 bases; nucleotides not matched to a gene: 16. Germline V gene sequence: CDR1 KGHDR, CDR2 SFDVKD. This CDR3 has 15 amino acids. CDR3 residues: CATIQGGEARGTQYF. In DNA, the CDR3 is TGTGCCACGATACAGGGGGGTGAAGCAAGAGGGACCCAGTACTTC.

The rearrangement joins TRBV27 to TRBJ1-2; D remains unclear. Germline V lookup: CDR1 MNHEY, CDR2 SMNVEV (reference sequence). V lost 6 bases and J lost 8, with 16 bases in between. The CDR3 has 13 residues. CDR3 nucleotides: TGTGCCAGCAGCCTCGTGGAGGGCAGCGGCTACACCTTC. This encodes CASSLVEGSGYTF.

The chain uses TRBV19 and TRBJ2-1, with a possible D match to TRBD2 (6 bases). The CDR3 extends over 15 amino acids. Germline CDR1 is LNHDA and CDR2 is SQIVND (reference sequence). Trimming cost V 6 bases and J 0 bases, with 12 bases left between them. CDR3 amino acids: CASSRDLSSYNEQFF. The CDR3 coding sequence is TGTGCCAGTAGCCGGGACTTAAGCTCCTACAATGAGCAGTTCTTC. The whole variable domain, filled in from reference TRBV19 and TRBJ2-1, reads DGGITQSPKYLFRKEGQNVTLSCEQNLNHDAMYWYRQDPGQGLRLIYYSQIVNDFQKGDIAEGYSVSREKKESFPLTVTSAQKNPTAFYLCASSRDLSSYNEQFFGPGTRLTVL.

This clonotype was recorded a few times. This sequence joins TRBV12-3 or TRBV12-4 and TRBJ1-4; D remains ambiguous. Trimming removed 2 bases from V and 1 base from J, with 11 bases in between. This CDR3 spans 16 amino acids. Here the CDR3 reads CASSLTPRLTNEKLFF. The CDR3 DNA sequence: TGTGCCAGCAGTTTAACCCCCAGGTTAACTAATGAAAAACTGTTTTTT.

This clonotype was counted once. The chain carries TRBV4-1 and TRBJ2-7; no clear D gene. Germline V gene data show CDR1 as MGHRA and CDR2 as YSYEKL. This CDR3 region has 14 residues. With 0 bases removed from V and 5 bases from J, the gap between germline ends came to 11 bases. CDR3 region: CASSQDQRMNEQYF. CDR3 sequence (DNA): TGCGCCAGCAGCCAAGACCAGCGAATGAACGAGCAGTACTTC.

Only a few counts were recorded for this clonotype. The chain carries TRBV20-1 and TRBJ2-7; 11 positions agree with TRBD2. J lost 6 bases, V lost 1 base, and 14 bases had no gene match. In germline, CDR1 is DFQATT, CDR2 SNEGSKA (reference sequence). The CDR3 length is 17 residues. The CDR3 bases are TGCAGTGCTAGAGCTCGTAGCGGGAGGGCCTGGATGGCCGAGCAGTACTTC. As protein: CSARARSGRAWMAEQYF.

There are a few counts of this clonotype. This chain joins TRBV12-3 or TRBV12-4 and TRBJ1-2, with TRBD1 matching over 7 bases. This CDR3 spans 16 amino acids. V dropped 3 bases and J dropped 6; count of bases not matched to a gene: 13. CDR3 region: CASSFKAGQTSDGYTF. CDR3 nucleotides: TGTGCCAGCAGTTTTAAGGCGGGACAGACCTCCGATGGCTACACCTTC.